The clone carrying this T cell receptor (beta chain) was counted a few times. The antigen remains undetermined. TCRdb passed the reads through MiXCR, listing each CDR3 protein once. The sample lists around 300,000 distinct CDR3 sequences, more than 20% occurring once. Trimming pared 6 bases from V and 0 bases from J, leaving 16 bases between. CDR1 and CDR2 from the germline V gene are SNHLY and FYNNEI. The CDR3 extends over 16 amino acids. These data come from a study of T cell repertoires in cytomegalovirus infection. The wider study: Both a matching HLA type and CMV infection were indicated by public TCR beta signatures. Study results and limitations: The cumulative frequency of public TCR beta families distinguished individuals who carried CMV together with the relevant HLA. CMV-specific TCR beta clonotypes restricted by HLA-C dominated the ex vivo response.

This chain connects TRBV2 to TRBJ2-3; the D gene is possibly TRBD1 (5 bases). Sequenced material: PBMCs. The receptor's source is a human donor in good health (CMV status not recorded). Some clones in this sample may be carry-over from other donors' samples. The CDR3 sequence: CASSDRATASTDTQYF. As DNA, the CDR3 is TGTGCCAGCAGCGATAGAGCGACAGCTAGCACAGATACGCAGTATTTT.